The 4 T cell receptor beta chains in this list originate from one sample, sequenced in a study of T cell responses to AZD1222 COVID-19 vaccine. Profiling relied on immunoSEQ multiplex PCR, and the TCRdb table lists in-frame clones only, not all of them. Among more than 150,000 clones listed, around nine tenths were seen once. The specimen was peripheral blood, collected 28 days after the second AZD1222 dose. The receptors shown here come from an adult who received the AZD1222 COVID-19 vaccine.

This chain joins TRBV6-5 and TRBJ2-7, with no clear D. The V gene's germline CDR1 is MNHEY and CDR2 SVGAGI. The CDR3 contains 13 residues. Trimming removed 1 base from V and 5 bases from J, with 9 bases in between. For the CDR3, the DNA is TGTGCCAGCAGTTACTTTGGGCTCGACGAGCAGTACTTC. As protein: CASSYFGLDEQYF.

This clone appeared a single time. J is TRBJ2-5 and V is TRBV6-6; D ambiguous. CDR1 is MNHNY and CDR2 is SVGAGI in the germline V gene (reference sequence). Between the trimmed V and J ends, which lost 7 bases and 1 base, there was a span of 10 bases. This CDR3 region has 13 residues. The CDR3 loop reads CASKGRPQETQYF. DNA of the CDR3: TGTGCCAGCAAGGGCCGGCCCCAAGAGACCCAGTACTTC.

The CDR3 here is CATSREASAGEGQPQHF. In nucleotides, the CDR3 is TGTGCCACCAGCAGAGAAGCGTCCGCGGGGGAGGGACAGCCCCAGCATTTT. V usage is TRBV15 and J usage is TRBJ1-5; D perhaps matches TRBD1 (5 bases). The CDR3 loop spans 17 amino acids. In germline, CDR1 is LNHNV, CDR2 YYDKDF (reference sequence). V lost 0 bases and J lost 7, with 19 bases in between.

There are a few counts of this clone. CDR3 protein: CASSLLTSGSYEQYF. The CDR3 region has the DNA TGTGCCAGCAGCTTGCTCACAAGTGGGTCCTACGAGCAGTACTTC. This rearrangement joins TRBV7-9 to TRBJ2-7; D not certain. The CDR3 is made up of 15 amino acids. V was clipped by 3 bases and J by 1 base, with 13 bases between them. CDR1 and CDR2 from the germline V gene are SEHNR and FQNEAQ (reference sequence).